The next 22 T cell receptor beta chains were all read from a single sample in a study of blood T cell repertoires in COVID-19. Repertoires were generated with immunoSEQ multiplex PCR, while TCRdb's copy carries only in-frame clones and drops some. This sample has roughly 140,000 clones, with 88% found just once. Sequenced input: peripheral blood. Receptors were obtained from a woman between 70 and 85 years old with acute or convalescent COVID-19.

The chain recombines TRBV10-1 with TRBJ2-3; D unresolved. Per germline, CDR1 WNHNN and CDR2 SYGVQD (reference sequence). This CDR3 is 13 amino acids long. The ends were cut back, 4 bases at V and 2 bases at J, with 7 bases in the middle. CDR3 sequence reads: CASSVRVTDTQYF. DNA for the CDR3: TGCGCCAGCAGTGTGAGAGTCACAGATACGCAGTATTTT.

V usage is TRBV11-3 and J usage is TRBJ2-3, with a tentative D call TRBD1 (5 bases). CDR3 length: 16 amino acids. Germline V lookup: CDR1 SGHNT, CDR2 YENEEA. V was trimmed by 2 bases and J by 3 bases, leaving 15 bases between them. Here the CDR3 reads CASSLSWTNRTDTQYF. CDR3 coding DNA: TGTGCCAGCAGCTTATCCTGGACAAATCGGACAGATACGCAGTATTTT.

CDR3 amino acids: CASGGGESSNQPQHF. CDR3 DNA: TGCGCCAGCGGTGGGGGGGAATCTAGCAATCAGCCCCAGCATTTT. The V gene is TRBV10-2, the J gene TRBJ1-5, with a weak D call TRBD1 (5 bases). Germline assignment: CDR1 WSHSY and CDR2 SAAADI. The CDR3 contains 15 residues. Trimming removed 8 bases at V and 0 bases at J, with 14 bases between.

The chain carries TRBV19 and TRBJ2-3; 15 bases map to TRBD2. There are 18 residues in the CDR3. Trimming cost V 5 bases and J 2 bases; bases outside gene matches: 8. The germline V gene has CDR1 LNHDA and CDR2 SQIVND (reference sequence). CDR3 nucleotide sequence: TGTGCCAGTAGTTGGGGAGGACTAGCGGGGGGGAACACAGATACGCAGTATTTT. It yields the protein CASSWGGLAGGNTDTQYF.

CDR3 coding DNA: TGTGCCAGCACCAGGGACTCCTACGAGCAGTACTTC. This translates into CASTRDSYEQYF. This chain uses TRBV2 with TRBJ2-7; perhaps TRBD1 as D (5 bases). The germline V gene has CDR1 SNHLY and CDR2 FYNNEI. The CDR3 runs 12 residues. V shed 7 bases and J shed 0 bases, with 7 bases lying between them.

This rearrangement joins TRBV29-1 to TRBJ2-1; no firm D call. This CDR3 is 12 amino acids long. V lost 5 bases to trimming and J lost 2 bases, with 7 bases between them. CDR1 and CDR2 from the germline V gene are SQVTM and ANQGSEA. CDR3 sequence reads: CSVLRTYNEQFF. CDR3 DNA: TGCAGCGTTCTCAGAACCTACAATGAGCAGTTCTTC.

The chain is built from TRBV5-1 and TRBJ1-6, with 7 bases matching TRBD1. The CDR3 covers 16 residues. The germline V gene has CDR1 SGHRS and CDR2 YFSETQ. V trimming: 4 bases; J trimming: 0 bases; junction bases outside the gene matches: 4. CDR3 sequence reads: CASSVTGSSYNSPLHF. The CDR3 DNA reads as TGCGCCAGCAGCGTGACAGGGTCCTCCTATAATTCACCCCTCCACTTT. Combining the CDR3 with reference TRBV5-1 and TRBJ1-6 gives the whole variable domain KAGVTQTPRYLIKTRGQQVTLSCSPISGHRSVSWYQQTPGQGLQFLFEYFSETQRNKGNFPGRFSGRQFSNSRSEMNVSTLELGDSALYLCASSVTGSSYNSPLHFGNGTRLTVT.

This CDR3 reads CSVPSYNEQFF. Here the CDR3 DNA reads TGCAGCGTTCCGTCCTACAATGAGCAGTTCTTC. The rearrangement uses TRBV29-1 and TRBJ2-1; D uncertain. With 5 bases removed from V and 1 base from J, the gap between germline ends came to 3 bases. CDR3 length equals 11 residues. Germline V gene sequence: CDR1 SQVTM, CDR2 ANQGSEA.

J is TRBJ2-7 and V is TRBV6-1; 9 positions match TRBD1. Germline CDR1 is MNHNS and CDR2 is SASEGT. V was clipped by 2 bases and J by 1 base; unmatched bases: 6. There are 16 residues in the CDR3. Here the CDR3 DNA reads TGTGCCAGCAGTGAATATGGGACAGGGCTGTCCTACGAGCAGTACTTC. Encoded protein: CASSEYGTGLSYEQYF.

The chain is built from TRBV6-5 and TRBJ2-5; a possible D gene is TRBD2 (5 bases). The CDR3 totals 14 residues. V was clipped by 6 bases and J by 7 bases, with 18 bases between them. The germline V gene has CDR1 MNHEY and CDR2 SVGAGI. CDR3 region: CASSLIGGSATQYF. CDR3 in DNA: TGTGCCAGCAGCCTAATCGGCGGGTCTGCGACCCAGTACTTC.

V is TRBV10-3 and J is TRBJ1-5; D is perhaps TRBD1 (6 bases). Germline V gene sequence: CDR1 ENHRY, CDR2 SYGVKD. Trimming stripped 0 bases from V and 5 bases from J, with 11 bases between. The CDR3 is made up of 15 amino acids. CDR3 loop: CAISESKAGDQPQHF. Here the CDR3 DNA reads TGTGCCATCAGTGAGTCGAAGGCAGGGGATCAGCCCCAGCATTTT.

In DNA form, the CDR3 reads TGTGCCAGCAAAACAACAGGGGCCTATAATTCACCCCTCCACTTT. Translating gives CASKTTGAYNSPLHF. The chain carries TRBV6-5 and TRBJ1-6, with TRBD1 matching 7 bases. The CDR3 is 15 residues long. Per germline, CDR1 MNHEY and CDR2 SVGAGI. V shed 7 bases and J 2 bases; nucleotides not matched to a gene: 5.

This clone was observed a handful of times. The gene calls are TRBV6-6 and TRBJ1-1; D possibly corresponds to TRBD1 (6 bases). The CDR3 length is 13 residues. V was pared by 10 bases and J by 1 base, with 13 bases between. Germline V CDR1 and CDR2: MNHNY, SVGAGI (reference sequence). The CDR3 region has the DNA TGTGCCACCGCAGAGGGACAGAACACTGAAGCTTTCTTT. Protein product: CATAEGQNTEAFF.

CDR3 sequence reads: CASTPTGGEMRELFF. CDR3 bases: TGTGCCAGCACTCCGACAGGGGGCGAAATGAGGGAGCTGTTTTTT. This chain uses TRBV2 with TRBJ2-2; 10 bases line up with TRBD1. The V segment lost 7 bases and the J segment 9 bases; nucleotides outside the gene matches: 11. Germline values: CDR1 SNHLY, CDR2 FYNNEI. The CDR3 is 15 residues long.

The chain has TRBV19 and TRBJ1-1, with TRBD1 matching 8 bases. Germline V CDR1 and CDR2: LNHDA, SQIVND (reference sequence). The junction had 9 bases not matched to a gene; V was cut back by 6 bases and J by 9 bases. The CDR3 loop spans 13 amino acids. The CDR3 DNA reads as TGTGCCAGTAGCGCAGGGGGCGATGAAAAAGCTTTCTTT. Amino acids: CASSAGGDEKAFF.

This clone was seen only a few times. The chain employs TRBV19 and TRBJ1-2, with 7 bases aligning to TRBD1. Looked up from germline, CDR1 is LNHDA and CDR2 is SQIVND (reference sequence). V lost 6 bases to trimming and J lost 4 bases; unmatched junction nucleotides: 8. This CDR3 contains 14 residues. The DNA for the CDR3 is TGTGCCAGTAGCCTATGGACAGGCTTCTATGGCTACACCTTC. Translating it yields CASSLWTGFYGYTF.

The chain recombines TRBV6-5 with TRBJ2-3, with D possibly matching TRBD1 (8 bases). This CDR3 is 15 amino acids long. Germline assignment: CDR1 MNHEY and CDR2 SVGAGI. The V gene lost 6 bases and the J gene lost 5 bases, with 18 bases spanning the gap. CDR3 nucleotide sequence: TGTGCCAGCAGGCCAACGGACAGGGAGGGAGATACGCAGTATTTT. Encoded protein: CASRPTDREGDTQYF.

This sequence joins TRBV28 and TRBJ1-5; 8 positions agree with TRBD1. Per the germline V gene, CDR1 is MDHEN and CDR2 is SYDVKM. CDR3 size: 15 residues. J was trimmed by 7 bases and V by 2 bases; bases with no gene match: 7. The CDR3, as DNA: TGTGCCAGCAGTTTAAGACAGGGGCGGCAGCAGCCCCAGCATTTT. It specifies CASSLRQGRQQPQHF. Together with reference TRBV28 and TRBJ1-5, the CDR3 gives the full variable domain: DVKVTQSSRYLVKRTGEKVFLECVQDMDHENMFWYRQDPGLGLRLIYFSYDVKMKEKGDIPEGYSVSREKKERFSLILESASTNQTSMYLCASSLRQGRQQPQHFGDGTRLSIL.

A few counts support this clone. The chain recombines TRBV3-1 (or the pseudogene TRBV3-2) with TRBJ2-6, with 8 bases identical to TRBD2. CDR1 and CDR2 (germline): LGHDT, YNNKEL (reference sequence). The length of the CDR3 is 20 residues. J gave up 0 bases and V 6 bases, and 16 bases lay outside the gene matches. CDR3 amino acids: CASRLKPRGGPVSGANVLTF. The CDR3 coding sequence is TGTGCCAGCAGGCTGAAGCCCCGCGGGGGGCCGGTCTCTGGGGCCAACGTCCTGACTTTC.

The chain carries TRBV28 and TRBJ1-2; the D gene is possibly TRBD1 (6 bases). Deletions cut 2 bases from V and 6 bases from J, with 19 bases between. The CDR3 has 16 residues. Germline V gene lookup returns CDR1 MDHEN and CDR2 SYDVKM. The CDR3 protein is CASSLNRDRGLDGYTF. DNA for the CDR3: TGTGCCAGCAGTTTAAACAGGGATAGAGGACTCGATGGCTACACCTTC.

This clone was seen just once. This chain joins TRBV2 and TRBJ1-2; a possible D gene is TRBD1 (5 bases). Trimming removed 4 bases from V and 0 bases from J, with 6 bases in between. The CDR3 extends over 13 amino acids. Germline V CDR1 and CDR2: SNHLY, FYNNEI. The CDR3 DNA is TGTGCCAGCAGTGCGGGGGCTAACTATGGCTACACCTTC. Translation: CASSAGANYGYTF.

The V call is TRBV18, the J call TRBJ2-3; D might be TRBD1 (6 bases). V gave up 3 bases and J gave up 6 bases, with 19 bases separating them. Germline V CDR1 and CDR2: KGHSH, LQKENI. The length of the CDR3 is 16 residues. CDR3 nucleotide sequence: TGTGCCAGCTCACCTAACAGGGTTCTCGACGTGGATACGCAGTATTTT. This codes for CASSPNRVLDVDTQYF.